These 9 T cell receptor beta chains originate from one sample sequenced in a study of naive and memory T cell subsets. The SP2 primer and nested alpha and beta constant region primers amplified ligated cDNA in four rounds. TCRdb independently ran MiXCR on the 5' RACE reads; one entry per CDR3 protein. The repertoire consists of roughly 62,000 distinct CDR3 sequences, with more than 6.5% occurring once and the leading ten covering less than 20%. An oligonucleotide containing a UMI was ligated to the 3' end of TCR cDNA. Receptor source: a female donor in good health.

This clonotype was seen more than once but under ten times. This chain joins TRBV5-1 and TRBJ1-1; no definite D call. V dropped 0 bases and J dropped 4 bases, with 10 bases sitting between them. Germline V CDR1 and CDR2: SGHRS, YFSETQ. This CDR3 is 14 amino acids long. CDR3 amino acids: CASSLGAGSTEAFF. The CDR3 bases are TGCGCCAGCAGCTTGGGAGCGGGAAGCACTGAAGCTTTCTTT.

This clonotype was counted at least ten times. The chain has TRBV7-2 and TRBJ2-3; weak D call: TRBD2 (6 bases). The CDR3 extends over 14 amino acids. V was cut by 1 base and J by 6 bases, with 11 bases left in between. Germline lookup yields CDR1 SGHTA and CDR2 FQGNSA. CDR3 coding DNA: TGTGCCAGCAGCTTAGGACTAGAAATCGATACGCAGTATTTT. This codes for CASSLGLEIDTQYF. The complete variable domain, with remaining parts taken from reference TRBV7-2 and TRBJ2-3, reads GAGVSQSPSNKVTEKGKDVELRCDPISGHTALYWYRQSLGQGLEFLIYFQGNSAPDKSGLPSDRFSAERTGGSVSTLTIQRTQQEDSAVYLCASSLGLEIDTQYFGPGTRLTVL.

This clonotype was observed at least ten times. CDR3 amino acids: CASSFDRNYGYTF. CDR3 nucleotides: TGTGCCAGCAGTTTTGACAGGAACTATGGCTACACCTTC. The J gene is TRBJ1-2, the V gene TRBV11-1, with D possibly matching TRBD1 (6 bases). CDR3 length: 13 residues. CDR1 SGHAT and CDR2 FQDESV come from the germline V gene (reference sequence). Trimming left V 6 bases short and J 2 bases short, with 10 bases between.

This clonotype has a handful of counts. The gene calls are TRBV5-6 and TRBJ1-1, with D hard to call. V was clipped by 4 bases and J by 1 base, with 8 bases between them. Per germline, CDR1 SGHDT and CDR2 YYEEEE. The CDR3 consists of 13 residues. CDR3 loop: CASSRQPNTEAFF. In DNA, the CDR3 is TGTGCCAGCAGCCGACAACCGAACACTGAAGCTTTCTTT.

This clonotype came up a few times. The chain employs TRBV5-4 and TRBJ2-7; no definite D call. V lost 4 bases, J lost 1 base, and 9 bases lay in between. Germline assignment: CDR1 SGHNT and CDR2 YYREEE (reference sequence). The CDR3 has 13 amino acids. In nucleotides, the CDR3 is TGTGCCAGCAGCCTGGAAGAGTCCTACGAGCAGTACTTC. This gives the protein CASSLEESYEQYF.

This rearrangement joins TRBV25-1 to TRBJ1-1, with D possibly being TRBD1 (6 bases). This CDR3 spans 13 amino acids. Trimming left V 6 bases short and J 0 bases short, with 8 bases between. Germline values: CDR1 MGHDK, CDR2 SYGVNS. Here the CDR3 DNA reads TGTGCCAGCAGGTACAGGGTGAACACTGAAGCTTTCTTT. The encoded protein is CASRYRVNTEAFF.

The rearrangement uses TRBV5-1 and TRBJ2-1; 11 positions agree with TRBD2. Trimming cost V 3 bases and J 0 bases; bases outside gene matches: 8. The germline V gene encodes CDR1 SGHRS and CDR2 YFSETQ. The CDR3 sequence is 18 residues long. CDR3 region: CASSSQTSGGSSYNEQFF. DNA of the CDR3: TGCGCCAGCAGCTCACAAACTAGCGGGGGTAGCTCCTACAATGAGCAGTTCTTC.

The chain recombines TRBV27 with TRBJ2-7; 8 nucleotides align to TRBD1. Germline values: CDR1 MNHEY, CDR2 SMNVEV (reference sequence). J gave up 5 bases and V 9 bases, and 15 bases lay outside the gene matches. This CDR3 has 15 residues. This CDR3 is CASKPQGAPLDEQYF. CDR3 DNA: TGTGCCAGTAAACCCCAGGGGGCCCCCCTTGACGAGCAGTACTTC.

The genes are TRBV6-5 and TRBJ1-2; a weak D match, TRBD1 (5 bases). CDR3 size: 15 residues. Trimming removed 7 bases from V and 10 bases from J, with 25 bases in between. The germline V gene has CDR1 MNHEY and CDR2 SVGAGI. The CDR3 here is CASNTRQGRFGDYTF. DNA for the CDR3: TGTGCCAGCAACACCCGGCAGGGAAGATTTGGGGACTACACCTTC.